This TCR beta chain comes out of a study of blood T cell repertoires in COVID-19. Study as a whole: Nucleic acid was either cDNA or gDNA, and it came from T cells, B-cell-depleted T cells, or PBMCs.

TCRdb keeps only in-frame clones here, not all; method: immunoSEQ multiplex PCR. The table has tens of thousands of clones, 65% to 80% seen once. The specimen was peripheral blood. The TCR originated in a man aged 55 to 70 with active or convalescent COVID-19.

The CDR3 DNA is TGTGCCAGCAGTTTACTTTCACAGTTATTCTCTGAAGCTTTCTTT. Translated, it gives CASSLLSQLFSEAFF. The V call is TRBV28, the J call TRBJ1-1; D is uncertain. Germline values: CDR1 MDHEN, CDR2 SYDVKM. The CDR3 is made up of 15 amino acids. V lost 2 bases and J lost 6, with 16 bases in between. Supplemented by reference TRBV28 and TRBJ1-1, the full variable domain reads DVKVTQSSRYLVKRTGEKVFLECVQDMDHENMFWYRQDPGLGLRLIYFSYDVKMKEKGDIPEGYSVSREKKERFSLILESASTNQTSMYLCASSLLSQLFSEAFFGQGTRLTVV.